This passage covers 29 T cell receptor beta chains from one sample sequenced in a study of OX40 agonist ivuxolimab in advanced cancers. Clones were sequenced by immunoSEQ multiplex PCR, and TCRdb holds only the in-frame ones, with some missing. The data contain about 70,000 clones, around 80% of them singletons. Sequencing used CD4+ or CD8+ T cells sorted from blood, obtained in a trial of the OX40 agonist ivuxolimab. These receptors were taken from an adult with an advanced solid tumor such as melanoma, head and neck, liver or kidney cancer.

The gene calls are TRBV5-3 and TRBJ1-2; 7 bases map to TRBD1. TRBV5-3 is identified as an open reading frame with a role that is uncertain. The CDR3 has 17 amino acids. The ends lost 2 bases at V and 0 bases at J; junction bases unmatched: 10. CDR3 DNA sequence: TGTGCCAGAAGCTTACAGGGGCCTACCATTCCTAACTATGGCTACACCTTC. Translation: CARSLQGPTIPNYGYTF.

The genes are TRBV7-3 and TRBJ1-6; a possible D gene is TRBD1 (6 bases). CDR1 is SGHTA, CDR2 FQGTGA, per germline. Trimming shortened V by 1 base and J by 1 base, and 8 bases separated the two germline ends. This CDR3 region has 16 residues. The CDR3 coding sequence is TGTGCCAGCAGCTTAATGGGGGCGTCCTATAATTCACCCCTCCACTTT. Encoded protein: CASSLMGASYNSPLHF.

The rearrangement joins TRBV5-1 to TRBJ2-1; either TRBD1 or TRBD2 may supply D (6 bases each). The CDR3 runs to 18 residues. V was cut by 4 bases and J by 7 bases, with 27 bases left in between. In germline, CDR1 is SGHRS, CDR2 YFSETQ. The CDR3 spells CASSGGKTGTPRSNEQFF. In DNA form, the CDR3 reads TGCGCCAGCAGCGGGGGGAAAACAGGGACCCCCCGATCGAATGAGCAGTTCTTC.

V gene TRBV18 combines with J gene TRBJ1-2; D is undetermined. The CDR3 contains 20 residues. V lost 6 bases and J 0 bases, leaving 29 bases between the germline ends. CDR1 is KGHSH, CDR2 LQKENI, per germline. CDR3 DNA: TGTGCCAGCTCCGCAAGCCTAGGACGGATGATGATTCCCTCTAACTATGGCTACACCTTC. Its protein product is CASSASLGRMMIPSNYGYTF.

This clone showed up just a few times. The chain employs TRBV2 and TRBJ2-3, with TRBD1 as a possible D gene (6 bases). This CDR3 is built from 19 residues. Germline V gene data show CDR1 as SNHLY and CDR2 as FYNNEI. Trimming stripped 6 bases from V and 0 bases from J, with 25 bases between. The CDR3 bases are TGTGCCAGCAGGCCACCCGCCGGGACACCCGGCCTTAGCACAGATACGCAGTATTTT. Translation gives CASRPPAGTPGLSTDTQYF.

The rearrangement joins TRBV14 to TRBJ1-2; TRBD1 agrees at 9 bases. The CDR3 sequence is 14 residues long. Germline lookup yields CDR1 SGHDN and CDR2 FVKESK. Germline trimming cut 3 bases from V and 4 bases from J; bases unmatched to any gene: 3. The CDR3, as DNA: TGTGCCAGCAGCCACACGGGACAGGGCTATGGCTACACCTTC. As protein: CASSHTGQGYGYTF.

A few counts support this clone. The chain carries TRBV6-6 and TRBJ1-2, with 8 nucleotides matching TRBD1. This CDR3 has 15 amino acids. CDR1 and CDR2 from the germline V gene are MNHNY and SVGAGI (reference sequence). J was trimmed by 4 bases and V by 3 bases; bases with no gene match: 7. The CDR3 is CASSYQGALAYGYTF. In DNA form, the CDR3 reads TGTGCCAGCAGTTATCAGGGGGCCCTGGCCTATGGCTACACCTTC.

V gene TRBV5-6 combines with J gene TRBJ2-1; 9 positions agree with TRBD2. The CDR3 consists of 15 residues. Losses at the gene ends were 7 bases for V and 5 bases for J; bases not matched to a gene: 10. Germline CDR1 reads SGHDT; CDR2 reads YYEEEE. CDR3 DNA: TGTGCCAGCCGCCCCGCGGGAGGGCCTGACAATGAGCAGTTCTTC. Its translation: CASRPAGGPDNEQFF.

V gene TRBV5-4 combines with J gene TRBJ2-2; 8 positions agree with TRBD2. The CDR3 is 16 amino acids. Germline V gene data show CDR1 as SGHNT and CDR2 as YYREEE (reference sequence). Trimming took 2 bases from V and 7 from J; bases not matched to a gene: 10. The CDR3 loop reads CASSFGDLGGGGELFF. Written as DNA, the CDR3 is TGTGCCAGCAGCTTTGGGGACCTCGGGGGGGGCGGGGAGCTGTTTTTT. Full variable domain (rest looked up from reference TRBV5-4 and TRBJ2-2): ETGVTQSPTHLIKTRGQQVTLRCSSQSGHNTVSWYQQALGQGPQFIFQYYREEENGRGNFPPRFSGLQFPNYSSELNVNALELDDSALYLCASSFGDLGGGGELFFGEGSRLTVL.

This clone was seen a single time. The chain has TRBV7-2 and TRBJ1-5; D possibly corresponds to TRBD1 (6 bases). The V and J ends lost 5 bases and 9 bases respectively, with 14 bases between them. Germline V gives CDR1 SGHTA, CDR2 FQGNSA. The CDR3 totals 13 residues. The CDR3 sequence is CASSVKSGAPQHF. CDR3 sequence (DNA): TGTGCCAGCAGCGTAAAGTCAGGGGCGCCCCAGCATTTT.

This clone has only one observation. The chain links TRBV14 to TRBJ2-1; 9 nucleotides agree with TRBD1. Germline CDR1 SGHDN, CDR2 FVKESK. The junction had 10 bases not matched to a gene; V was cut back by 3 bases and J by 7 bases. This CDR3 has 16 residues. In DNA form, the CDR3 reads TGTGCCAGCAGCCAGGGTAGGGACAGGGCCGGTAATGAGCAGTTCTTC. Amino acid sequence: CASSQGRDRAGNEQFF.

The chain has TRBV10-3 and TRBJ2-1, with D perhaps assigned TRBD1 or TRBD2 (5 bases each). With 5 bases removed from V and 5 bases from J, the gap between germline ends came to 13 bases. The germline gives CDR1 ENHRY, CDR2 SYGVKD. CDR3 length equals 14 residues. The CDR3 is CAISKGDRHNEQFF. For the CDR3, the DNA is TGTGCCATCAGTAAGGGAGACAGACACAATGAGCAGTTCTTC.

The chain links TRBV29-1 to TRBJ2-6; a possible D gene is TRBD2 (5 bases). This CDR3 spans 14 amino acids. Germline V gene sequence: CDR1 SQVTM, CDR2 ANQGSEA. Trimming cost V 6 bases and J 0 bases, with 9 bases left between them. DNA for the CDR3: TGCAGCGTCATGGAGGACTCTGGGGCCAACGTCCTGACTTTC. This sequence encodes CSVMEDSGANVLTF.

This rearrangement joins TRBV7-2 to TRBJ2-1, with D maybe TRBD2 (7 bases). CDR1 is SGHTA and CDR2 is FQGNSA in the germline V gene. CDR3 length equals 14 residues. Trimming removed 2 bases at V and 8 bases at J, with 13 bases between. In nucleotides, the CDR3 is TGTGCCAGCAGCTTAATCCTAGGGGGGGATGAGCAGTTCTTC. Protein product: CASSLILGGDEQFF.

This chain joins TRBV5-6 and TRBJ1-3; D is ambiguous. Trimming stripped 1 base from V and 4 bases from J, with 6 bases between. This CDR3 has 13 amino acids. In germline, CDR1 is SGHDT, CDR2 YYEEEE. Written as DNA, the CDR3 is TGTGCCAGCAGCTTGTCGGTGGGAAACACCATATATTTT. It is translated as CASSLSVGNTIYF.

The chain links TRBV29-1 to TRBJ2-3; D tentatively reads TRBD1 or TRBD2 (7 bases each). Trimming removed 0 bases at V and 1 base at J, with 14 bases between. The germline V gene encodes CDR1 SQVTM and CDR2 ANQGSEA. The CDR3 is 16 amino acids. The CDR3 DNA follows: TGCAGCGTTGAAGACAGGGGGGAGGGGGGCACAGATACGCAGTATTTT. This encodes CSVEDRGEGGTDTQYF.

The J gene is TRBJ1-1, the V gene TRBV7-2; perhaps TRBD1 as D (5 bases). Germline lookup yields CDR1 SGHTA and CDR2 FQGNSA. V was shortened by 3 bases and J by 3 bases, with 11 bases between the two germline ends. The CDR3 runs 14 residues. The CDR3 DNA reads as TGTGCCAGCAGCTTTTGGAGGGGCGACACTGAAGCTTTCTTT. It is translated as CASSFWRGDTEAFF.

The chain is built from TRBV28 and TRBJ2-7, with D perhaps TRBD2 (5 bases). The ends were cut back, 7 bases at V and 0 bases at J, with 13 bases in the middle. In germline, CDR1 is MDHEN, CDR2 SYDVKM. The CDR3 consists of 14 residues. The CDR3 is CASNLAGTSYEQYF. The CDR3 coding sequence is TGTGCCAGCAACCTAGCAGGCACCTCCTACGAGCAGTACTTC.

Only one count was recorded for this clone. This chain joins TRBV2 and TRBJ2-1, with 12 bases that match TRBD2. With 8 bases clipped from V and 6 bases from J, the junction kept 17 bases outside the gene matches. This CDR3 region has 18 residues. Germline-derived CDR1 and CDR2 are SNHLY and FYNNEI. Here the CDR3 reads CASAGRTSGTGGGNEQFF. As DNA, the CDR3 is TGTGCCAGCGCAGGCCGGACTAGCGGGACGGGAGGGGGCAATGAGCAGTTCTTC.

V and J are TRBV10-3 and TRBJ1-1; no clear D gene. Trimming pared 9 bases from V and 0 bases from J, leaving 11 bases between. The CDR3 is 13 residues long. Germline CDR1 ENHRY, CDR2 SYGVKD. The CDR3 sequence is CAICRQMNTEAFF. CDR3 bases: TGTGCCATTTGTCGCCAGATGAACACTGAAGCTTTCTTT.

The chain employs TRBV29-1 and TRBJ1-2; D gene ambiguous. Germline V gives CDR1 SQVTM, CDR2 ANQGSEA. This CDR3 is 14 amino acids long. The germline V and J ends were trimmed by 1 base and 2 bases, with 11 bases remaining between them. The CDR3 sequence is CSVEGGKANYGYTF. The CDR3 coding sequence is TGCAGCGTTGAAGGAGGGAAAGCGAACTATGGCTACACCTTC.

The chain recombines TRBV9 with TRBJ1-2; 9 bases are shared with TRBD1. Losses at the gene ends were 4 bases for V and 4 bases for J; bases not matched to a gene: 11. Germline V CDR1 and CDR2: SGDLS, YYNGEE. This CDR3 is 16 amino acids long. The CDR3 loop is CASSPATGGAGYGYTF. The CDR3 bases are TGTGCCAGCAGCCCCGCTACAGGGGGCGCCGGCTATGGCTACACCTTC.

The chain employs TRBV19 and TRBJ1-5, with a weak D call TRBD1 (6 bases). The CDR3 loop spans 14 amino acids. V was trimmed by 3 bases and J by 4 bases, leaving 10 bases between them. The germline gives CDR1 LNHDA, CDR2 SQIVND (reference sequence). CDR3 in DNA: TGTGCCAGTAGTATCGAAGGGGGTAATCAGCCCCAGCATTTT. It encodes CASSIEGGNQPQHF.

The rearrangement links TRBV28 to TRBJ2-1; D might be TRBD2 (7 bases). Per the germline V gene, CDR1 is MDHEN and CDR2 is SYDVKM. Trimming stripped 6 bases from V and 4 bases from J, with 19 bases between. The CDR3 has 16 residues. For the CDR3, the DNA is TGTGCCAGCAGCGCCGGGGGGCCCCCCCGTTACAATGAGCAGTTCTTC. This codes for CASSAGGPPRYNEQFF.

By frequency in the sample, this clone is medium-sized. The chain carries TRBV29-1 and TRBJ2-1, with D perhaps matching TRBD1 (5 bases). V lost 4 bases and J lost 10, with 8 bases in between. The germline V gene has CDR1 SQVTM and CDR2 ANQGSEA. The CDR3 sequence is 10 residues long. The CDR3 nucleotides are TGCAGCGTTGTCACAGGAGAGCAGTTCTTC. Amino acids: CSVVTGEQFF.

The chain carries TRBV5-1 and TRBJ1-1; D is ambiguous. The V gene's germline CDR1 is SGHRS and CDR2 YFSETQ. V was cut by 0 bases and J by 1 base, with 7 bases left in between. The CDR3 length is 14 residues. CDR3 amino acids: CASSLEWRNTEAFF. CDR3 DNA: TGCGCCAGCAGCTTGGAATGGAGGAACACTGAAGCTTTCTTT.

V is TRBV21-1 and J is TRBJ1-1; the D segment call TRBD1 is taken from the table without a DNA check. TRBV21-1 is a known pseudogene. This CDR3 spans 17 amino acids. Here the CDR3 reads CASSKDGDTLSNTEAFF. In DNA, the CDR3 is TGTGCCAGCAGCAAAGACGGGGACACCCTCTCGAACACTGAAGCTTTCTTT.

The chain couples TRBV6-5 to TRBJ2-1, with D hard to call. The V gene's germline CDR1 is MNHEY and CDR2 SVGAGI. The V end lost 0 bases, the J end lost 10 bases, and 7 bases lay between the germline ends. The CDR3 is 12 residues long. CDR3 protein: CASSYSLGEQFF. The CDR3, as DNA: TGTGCCAGCAGTTACTCCCTGGGAGAGCAGTTCTTC.

This CDR3 is CASSPSGGVGETQYF. The CDR3 DNA sequence: TGTGCCAGCAGCCCTAGCGGGGGCGTTGGGGAGACCCAGTACTTC. V usage is TRBV28 and J usage is TRBJ2-5; TRBD2 agrees at 10 bases. The ends lost 6 bases at V and 5 bases at J; junction bases unmatched: 9. The CDR3 sequence is 15 residues long. The V gene's germline CDR1 is MDHEN and CDR2 SYDVKM.